This T cell receptor (beta chain) was captured in a study of beta chain features in type 1 diabetes. The study's findings and limits: Moderately but significantly shorter TCRB CDR3s were found in Type 1 diabetes patients in all four CD4+ subsets.

CDR3 length: 13 residues. Germline V gene sequence: CDR1 SQVTM, CDR2 ANQGSEA. Deletions cut 3 bases from V and 2 bases from J, with 10 bases between. All of the isolated RNA was reverse transcribed, so expressed TCRB transcripts were sequenced. The table came from immunoSEQ multiplex PCR; TCRdb's copy has only in-frame clones and leaves some out. The repertoire holds 150,000 or so clones, with 63% as singletons. About this clone itself: Its specificity is unknown.

This TCR derives from a man aged 25 to 45 with type 1 diabetes. The genes are TRBV29-1 and TRBJ1-1; the D is unclear. What was sequenced was naive CD4+ T cells from blood. CDR3 in amino acids: CSVDGGLNTEAFF. The CDR3, as DNA: TGCAGCGTTGATGGAGGGCTTAACACTGAAGCTTTCTTT.